Following are 15 T cell receptor beta chains from one sample sequenced in a study of blood T cell repertoires in COVID-19 (dated by TCRdb to 2020 to 2021). Preparation of the library involved the immunoSEQ multiplex PCR assay. In TCRdb, the immuneACCESS table is reduced to in-frame sequences with V and J assigned. These tables do not hold every clone; where another copy was compared, an unresolved V gene accounts for under half, and the others remain unexplained. In all, the sample holds 75,000 to 100,000 clones, and approximately 86% of those were seen once. The biggest ten clones account for 25% to 35% of the sample. The source material was peripheral blood. These receptor sequences come from a woman older than 75 with acute or convalescent COVID-19.

This sequence joins TRBV5-4 and TRBJ1-4, with TRBD1 matching 7 bases. CDR3 length equals 14 residues. After removal of 1 base from V and 8 bases from J, the junction contained 5 bases not matched to a gene. CDR1 and CDR2 (germline): SGHNT, YYREEE (reference sequence). This CDR3 reads CASSLWSGGEKLFF. The CDR3 DNA follows: TGTGCCAGCAGCTTGTGGTCAGGGGGAGAAAAACTGTTTTTT.

This clone was observed a few times. This chain joins TRBV28 and TRBJ1-1; possibly TRBD1 for D (6 bases). CDR1 and CDR2 (germline): MDHEN, SYDVKM. V shed 6 bases and J shed 1 base, with 6 bases lying between them. This CDR3 is 12 amino acids long. CDR3 coding DNA: TGTGCCAGCAGGGGGGCGAACACTGAAGCTTTCTTT. Encoded protein: CASRGANTEAFF.

The chain links TRBV18 to TRBJ2-1, with 8 bases that match TRBD1. Trimming at V came to 8 bases and at J to 5 bases, leaving 2 bases not matched to a gene. CDR1 and CDR2 (germline): KGHSH, LQKENI. The CDR3 sequence is 12 residues long. CDR3 coding DNA: TGTGCCAGCACGGGACAGGACAATGAGCAGTTCTTC. Translation gives CASTGQDNEQFF.

The chain links TRBV11-1 to TRBJ2-5; TRBD2 matches 13 bases. Trimming cost V 5 bases and J 4 bases; bases outside gene matches: 7. Germline V CDR1 and CDR2: SGHAT, FQDESV (reference sequence). This CDR3 has 16 amino acids. The CDR3 DNA follows: TGTGCCAGCAGCGAACGGGGACTAGCGGGATTAGAGACCCAGTACTTC. Its protein product is CASSERGLAGLETQYF. The complete variable domain, with remaining parts taken from reference TRBV11-1 and TRBJ2-5, reads EAEVAQSPRYKITEKSQAVAFWCDPISGHATLYWYRQILGQGPELLVQFQDESVVDDSQLPKDRFSAERLKGVDSTLKIQPAELGDSAMYLCASSERGLAGLETQYFGPGTRLLVL.

This clone appeared a single time. The chain carries TRBV3-1 (or the pseudogene TRBV3-2) and TRBJ1-2, with D perhaps TRBD1 (5 bases). Germline V gene sequence: CDR1 LGHDT, CDR2 YNNKEL (reference sequence). The CDR3 has 16 residues. V was shortened by 1 base and J by 0 bases, with 12 bases between the two germline ends. Here the CDR3 reads CASSQGGGNSNYGYTF. For the CDR3, the DNA is TGTGCCAGCAGCCAAGGGGGGGGAAACTCTAACTATGGCTACACCTTC.

The chain couples TRBV2 to TRBJ2-2; 9 bases are a match to TRBD2. This CDR3 is built from 15 residues. Germline-derived CDR1 and CDR2 are SNHLY and FYNNEI. Germline trimming cut 7 bases from V and 8 bases from J; bases unmatched to any gene: 11. CDR3 residues: CASISAGGNLGELFF. The CDR3 nucleotides are TGTGCCAGCATTTCGGCGGGAGGGAACTTGGGGGAGCTGTTTTTT.

This chain uses TRBV3-1 (or the pseudogene TRBV3-2) with TRBJ1-4, with D possibly TRBD1 on 5 matching bases. There are 13 residues in the CDR3. V was clipped by 1 base and J by 8 bases, with 8 bases between them. Looked up from germline, CDR1 is LGHDT and CDR2 is YNNKEL (reference sequence). As DNA, the CDR3 is TGTGCCAGCAGCCAAGCGGGGGGAGAAAAACTGTTTTTT. It specifies CASSQAGGEKLFF.

This chain joins TRBV7-9 and TRBJ2-5, with TRBD1 matching 11 bases. The CDR3 spans 16 residues. Germline V gives CDR1 SEHNR, CDR2 FQNEAQ (reference sequence). With V trimmed by 4 bases and J by 3 bases, 7 bases remained unmatched. In DNA form, the CDR3 reads TGTGCCAGCAGCTCCCGGACAGGGGGCAACGAAGAGACCCAGTACTTC. Amino acid sequence: CASSSRTGGNEETQYF.

The sample holds a few counts of this clone. V and J are TRBV6-5 and TRBJ2-7; TRBD1 matches 7 bases. Germline V CDR1 and CDR2: MNHEY, SVGAGI. V lost 0 bases and J lost 3; bases outside the gene matches: 8. This CDR3 spans 16 amino acids. CDR3 amino acids: CASSYSTGTGDYEQYF. CDR3 in DNA: TGTGCCAGCAGTTACTCTACCGGAACAGGGGACTACGAGCAGTACTTC.

J is TRBJ2-7 and V is TRBV6-6; 12 bases are a match to TRBD2. This CDR3 is built from 15 residues. Germline lookup yields CDR1 MNHNY and CDR2 SVGAGI (reference sequence). Trimming removed 6 bases from V and 3 bases from J; junction bases left unmatched: 6. CDR3 in DNA: TGTGCCAGCAGGTCGACTAGCGGGAGTCTCTACGAGCAGTACTTC. Its protein is CASRSTSGSLYEQYF.

In its sample, this clone was seen once. The V call is TRBV11-2, the J call TRBJ2-3, with TRBD1 matching over 10 bases. V was clipped by 5 bases and J by 1 base; unmatched bases: 6. This CDR3 spans 16 amino acids. Germline assignment: CDR1 SGHAT and CDR2 FQNNGV. This CDR3 is CASSGGQGSRTDTQYF. The CDR3 DNA reads as TGTGCCAGCAGCGGGGGACAGGGGTCCCGCACAGATACGCAGTATTTT.

This chain links TRBV18 with TRBJ2-1; D perhaps matches TRBD1 (6 bases). The germline V gene has CDR1 KGHSH and CDR2 LQKENI. V shed 5 bases and J shed 10 bases, with 18 bases lying between them. The length of the CDR3 is 14 residues. The CDR3 DNA sequence: TGTGCCAGCTCAGTCGGACAGAGCCTCATAGAGCAGTTCTTC. Encoded protein: CASSVGQSLIEQFF.

This clone came up many times. This rearrangement joins TRBV11-2 to TRBJ2-2; 7 nucleotides align to TRBD2. Per the germline V gene, CDR1 is SGHAT and CDR2 is FQNNGV. The V gene end was trimmed by 5 bases and the J gene end by 7 bases; junction bases not matched to a gene: 19. The CDR3 covers 18 residues. The CDR3 reads CASSPGGWEKRDLGELFF. CDR3 nucleotide sequence: TGTGCCAGCAGCCCCGGCGGTTGGGAGAAGCGGGATCTCGGGGAGCTGTTTTTT.

The rearrangement uses TRBV7-9 and TRBJ1-2, with a possible D match to TRBD1 (5 bases). CDR1 SEHNR and CDR2 FQNEAQ come from the germline V gene (reference sequence). CDR3 length equals 14 residues. Trimming removed 5 bases from V and 4 bases from J, with 14 bases in between. The CDR3 bases are TGTGCCAGCAGCCTGGCAGGGTTTGGCTATGGCTACACCTTC. It specifies CASSLAGFGYGYTF.

In DNA form, the CDR3 reads TGCGCCAGCAGCACGACAGGGGACACTGAAGCTTTCTTT. This sequence encodes CASSTTGDTEAFF. This rearrangement joins TRBV5-1 to TRBJ1-1; TRBD1 aligns across 8 bases. CDR1 SGHRS and CDR2 YFSETQ come from the germline V gene. The CDR3 runs 13 residues. Germline trimming cut 4 bases from V and 3 bases from J; bases unmatched to any gene: 2.